This TCR beta chain comes out of a study of T-cell memory formation after mild COVID-19. Study-level findings and limits: A balance of CD4 and CD8 characterized clones contracting day 15 to 85, whereas later expanders leaned CD4+. CM and EM subsets held most contracting CD4+ clones; EMRA held CD8+ ones. In pre-infection memory, a portion of responding clones appeared, which suggested that cross-reactive memory joined.

5'RACE primed from the constant segment yielded TCR alpha and TCR beta cDNA libraries bearing sample barcodes and UMIs. Each CDR3 protein gets one entry after TCRdb re-called the 5' RACE reads with MiXCR. The table lists around 200,000 distinct CDR3 sequences, around 26% of them singletons, with more than 9.5% in the top ten. Turning to this clonotype: Its antigen is as yet unknown.

The V and J ends lost 2 bases and 9 bases respectively, with 19 bases between them. The germline V gene encodes CDR1 MGHDK and CDR2 SYGVNS. This CDR3 is built from 15 residues. Sequences were obtained from PBMCs or a T cell subset sorted from them (not recorded which). The clonotype comes from an adult woman who had mild COVID-19 (a few samples of this study predate the infection). Cell type and time point are not known. The genes are TRBV25-1 and TRBJ1-2, with D possibly being TRBD1 (6 bases). As DNA, the CDR3 is TGTGCCAGCAGTGAACCTTACGGGGGCGCGACGAGCTACACCTTC. This translates into CASSEPYGGATSYTF.